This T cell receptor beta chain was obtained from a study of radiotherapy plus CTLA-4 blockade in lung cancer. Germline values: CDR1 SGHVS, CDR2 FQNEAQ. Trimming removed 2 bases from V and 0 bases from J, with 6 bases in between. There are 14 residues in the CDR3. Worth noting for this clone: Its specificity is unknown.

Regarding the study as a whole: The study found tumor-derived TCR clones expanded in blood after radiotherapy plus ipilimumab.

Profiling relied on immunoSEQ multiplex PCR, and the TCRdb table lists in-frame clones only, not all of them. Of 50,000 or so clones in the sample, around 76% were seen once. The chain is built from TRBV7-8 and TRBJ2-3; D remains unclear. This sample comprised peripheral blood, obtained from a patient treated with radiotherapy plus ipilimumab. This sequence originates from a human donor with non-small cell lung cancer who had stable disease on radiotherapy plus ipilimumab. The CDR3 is CASSLQPSTDTQYF. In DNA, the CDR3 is TGTGCCAGCAGCTTACAGCCTAGCACAGATACGCAGTATTTT.